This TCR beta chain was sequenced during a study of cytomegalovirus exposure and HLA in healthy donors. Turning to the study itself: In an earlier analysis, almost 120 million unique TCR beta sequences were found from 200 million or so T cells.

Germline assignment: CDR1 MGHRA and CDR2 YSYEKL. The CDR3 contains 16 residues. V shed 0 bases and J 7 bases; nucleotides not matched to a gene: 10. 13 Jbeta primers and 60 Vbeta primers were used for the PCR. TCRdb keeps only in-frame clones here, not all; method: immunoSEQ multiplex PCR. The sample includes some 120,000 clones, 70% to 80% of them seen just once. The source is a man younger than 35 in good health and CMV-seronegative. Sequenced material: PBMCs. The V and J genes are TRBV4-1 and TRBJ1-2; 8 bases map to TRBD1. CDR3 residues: CASSQDSDRGVRGYTF. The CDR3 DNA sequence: TGCGCCAGCAGCCAAGATTCCGACAGGGGAGTCCGTGGCTACACCTTC.